A selection of T cell receptor beta chains follows, all from one sample in a study of a mutant IDH1 vaccine in newly diagnosed glioma. These TCRs' antigens remain unknown. The data were produced by immunoSEQ multiplex PCR, yet TCRdb's version contains in-frame clones alone and is incomplete. In the table there are 25,000 to 35,000 clones, roughly 89% of which are singletons. Source: PBMCs, taken from a glioma patient whose treatment included an IDH1 peptide vaccine. All receptors derive from a young man with glioma. CDR3s include the opening cysteine and the closing phenylalanine or tryptophan. A D gene is named only where the DNA matches it firmly. The size of a clone is reported for some rows only, either as once, few or many, or as a class for expanded clones.

cdr3_aa d_call j_call clone_size v_call
CASSEGWRGKAFF NA TRBJ1-1 NA TRBV6-1
CAWSRTQNTEAFF NA TRBJ1-1 NA TRBV30
CASSLARGNTEAFF NA TRBJ1-1 NA TRBV5-8
CASSQDTGRRAEAFF NA TRBJ1-1 NA TRBV4-1
CASSLPRQGLEETQYF TRBD1 TRBJ2-5 NA TRBV28
CASSDRGASGYTF TRBD1 TRBJ1-2 NA TRBV6-5
CATSRSGARQPQHF NA TRBJ1-5 NA TRBV15
CSASDRVEAFF TRBD1 TRBJ1-1 NA TRBV20-1
CASSQGRGVEAFF NA TRBJ1-1 NA TRBV14
CASSQDERQANYGYTF NA TRBJ1-2 NA TRBV4-3
CASSWASGSNEQYF TRBD2 TRBJ2-7 few TRBV11-2
CASRMGGRETEAFF NA TRBJ1-1 NA TRBV7-9
CASSLGGGDEKLFF TRBD1 TRBJ1-4 NA TRBV5-1
CASSRDGAGGEQYF TRBD1 TRBJ2-7 NA TRBV10-1
CASSLESSVQETQYF NA TRBJ2-5 NA TRBV5-1
CAWSVQGSYFGEAFF NA TRBJ1-1 NA TRBV30
CASSSSLLAGTEAFF NA TRBJ1-1 NA TRBV27
CASSLAGRDREYF TRBD1 TRBJ2-5 NA TRBV5-8
CASSESAGGNQPQHF NA TRBJ1-5 NA TRBV10-2
CASSLRLAGNEQFF NA TRBJ2-1 NA TRBV5-4
CASSEHPGPPGQPQHF NA TRBJ1-5 once TRBV6-1
CASSFVLGAWERESNEQFF NA TRBJ2-1 NA TRBV13
CASSLWGAPRGYTF NA TRBJ1-2 NA TRBV5-4
CASSPSTGTEAFF TRBD1 TRBJ1-1 NA TRBV5-6
CASSQAGTGSNYGYTF TRBD1 TRBJ1-2 NA TRBV4-1
CASSHLETQYF NA TRBJ2-5 NA TRBV4-2
CASTPGQTSNQPQHF TRBD1 TRBJ1-5 NA TRBV19
CASSEEAGGIAGTQYF NA TRBJ2-5 NA TRBV25-1
CAWSERGGGYTF NA TRBJ1-2 NA TRBV30
CASSAIDRNEAFF NA TRBJ1-1 NA TRBV19
CASSQDIAGGLGEQYF TRBD1 TRBJ2-7 NA TRBV4-1
CASSLGGRSTDTQYF NA TRBJ2-3 NA TRBV5-1
CATAPGPGANVLTF NA TRBJ2-6 NA TRBV15
CASGTLSGANVLTF NA TRBJ2-6 once TRBV27
CASSLDGTGVNEQFF TRBD1 TRBJ2-1 NA TRBV7-7
CASSLGQNTGELFF NA TRBJ2-2 once TRBV5-1
CAWSVLQTSGAGYEQYF TRBD2 TRBJ2-7 NA TRBV30
CASSPGRGANYGYTF NA TRBJ1-2 once TRBV4-3
CASSQDFSYEQYF NA TRBJ2-7 NA TRBV4-2
CASSGGAPSGETQYF NA TRBJ2-5 NA TRBV6-1
CASSRGTDNQPQHF TRBD1 TRBJ1-5 NA TRBV5-1
CASSESDGRAGGTQYF TRBD2 TRBJ2-5 NA TRBV2
CASSPTAPGANVLTF NA TRBJ2-6 NA TRBV4-3
CASSSLITLLTRMNTEAFF NA TRBJ1-1 NA TRBV5-1
CASSIGGSNQPQHF NA TRBJ1-5 NA TRBV19
CASSLSGTGNEKLFF NA TRBJ1-4 NA TRBV7-8
CASSQERGSGNTIYF NA TRBJ1-3 once TRBV4-3